This TCR beta chain derives from a study of response to subunit inactivated influenza vaccine. TCRdb recomputed calls from the RT-PCR reads with MiXCR, one row per CDR3 protein. The sample contains about 780,000 distinct CDR3 sequences, about 18% of which appear only once. The CDR3 sequence is 15 residues long. V trimming: 4 bases; J trimming: 5 bases; junction bases outside the gene matches: 10. Per the germline V gene, CDR1 is SQVTM and CDR2 is ANQGSEA. Only a few counts were recorded for this clonotype. The receptor comes from a man aged 50-60 years who received an inactivated influenza vaccine. Sequencing was performed on PBMCs from blood, taken 4 to 6 days after vaccination. This chain joins TRBV29-1 and TRBJ2-1, with 8 positions matching TRBD2. CDR3 bases: TGCAGCGTTGGGCGGCGGGAGGTCATCCACAATGAGCAGTTCTTC. Translating gives CSVGRREVIHNEQFF.